This entry describes one TCR beta chain. There is no known antigen for this receptor. The record has no base qualities; no much larger clone is one base away. The library was prepared using the immunoSEQ multiplex PCR assay. In its TCRdb copy, this immuneACCESS table keeps in-frame sequences only and misses some clones. Where compared with another copy, unresolved V genes explain less than half of these, and the others have no known cause. The sample records 720,000 or so clones, approximately 85% of which are singletons. The top ten hold approximately 0.01% of the sample. V is pruned by 4 bases and J by 3 bases, leaving 8 bases of the junction without a gene match. The germline V gene specifies SGDLS as CDR1 and YYNGEE as CDR2. The CDR3 spans 15 residues, from the cysteine through the phenylalanine. Solely the CDR3 DNA is kept, with 45 bases framed from the first base. The data derive from a study of shared T cell receptors in the human thymus (dated by TCRdb to about 2021). About the investigation overall: The study examined how self-reactive, shared T-cell receptor alpha chains are generated in the human thymus.

This sample also appeared in a second study, on human thymus T cells. The second study, in turn, reports: The donors were immunologically healthy infants in Finland who had open corrective cardiac surgery for congenital heart defects. Thymus tissue was obtained as surgical resects removed during corrective cardiac surgery. Biased V and J gene segment usage appeared to be present in both thymic and peripheral blood repertoires. The related research reported highly overlapping thymic TCR repertoires among unrelated individuals. The study characterized TCR alpha and beta repertoires from seven to nine infant thymus samples and a few related peripheral blood samples. Donor ages ranging from about 7 to 250 days were recorded, and six or seven male and a couple of female infants were included in the cohort. After being mechanically released from the tissue, thymocytes were kept at -70 degrees C in pellets of about 8.5-32 million cells. A QIAsymphony instrument was used to extract genomic DNA from frozen cell pellets. Using the immunoSEQ multiplex PCR assay, the TCRB and TCRAD loci were amplified from a standardized quantity of quality-controlled genomic DNA. Amplicons spanned the V(D)J region at a length sufficient to cover the CDR3 and identify V and J genes. The commercial immunoSEQ service was used to sequence amplicons on an Illumina platform. Primer bias and sequencing errors were corrected using previously described methods, and TCRAD and TCRB definitions followed the IMGT database. immunoSEQ Analyzer 3.0 and VDJTools were used for repertoire analysis, which covered basic statistics, V/J segment usage, diversity estimates, rarefaction and pairwise overlap. Chao1, ChaoE, Efron-Thisted, Shannon and inverse Simpson indices were used to estimate diversity, which was also estimated on datasets down-sampled to the smallest sample. For repertoire overlap, CDR3 nucleotide sequence, V gene and J gene had to match strictly, and clustering was done by Jaccard-based multidimensional scaling. Thymus samples yielded on average roughly 800,000 unique TCRB clonotypes, compared with 70,000 to 85,000 from blood samples.

The origin of this receptor is a girl under three years old with a congenital heart defect. Donor details come from another sample of the same person, matched by shared clones. Material: thymocytes. Recombination linked TRBV9 to TRBJ1-1, with 8 bases in between that match TRBD1. In nucleotides, the sequence is TGTGCCAGCAGCTCACCCAAACAGGGGGACACTGAAGCTTTCTTT. The encoded protein is CASSSPKQGDTEAFF.